This T cell receptor (beta chain) was retrieved from a study of regulatory T cells in long-lasting Graves disease. Overall study: Antithyroid drug use was under 3 months in newly diagnosed Graves' patients.

The CDR3 has 15 amino acids. Trimming at V came to 5 bases and at J to 6 bases, leaving 10 bases not matched to a gene. Germline V gives CDR1 GTSNPN, CDR2 SVGIG (reference sequence). CDR3-region Arm-PCR and iRepertoire HTBI primers produced the TCR beta libraries. MiXCR, applied by TCRdb to the multiplex PCR reads, yields one record per CDR3 protein. The top ten hold around 11% of the sample, which has 530,000 or so distinct CDR3 sequences, about 16% seen once. This clonotype was recorded a few times. The CDR3 does not close with the conserved phenylalanine or tryptophan, likely indicating a read error. Time point indicated: newly diagnosed GD, antithyroid drugs for less than 3 months. PBMCs were the source of the RNA used for TCR sequencing. In this cohort, patients came from an endocrinology department located in Xi'an, China. Separately, the same data were catalogued under a study of T cells in Graves' hyperthyroidism and ophthalmopathy.

The chain recombines TRBV30 with TRBJ2-2; TRBD1 agrees at 9 bases. The clonotype comes from a young man with Graves disease. The starting material was peripheral blood mononuclear cells (PBMCs), obtained at new diagnosis, from a patient treated with antithyroid drugs. The CDR3 spells CAWLPGTGRSGELFL. DNA of the CDR3: TGTGCCTGGCTCCCGGGGACAGGGAGGTCCGGGGAGCTGTTTTTG.